This is a list of T cell receptor beta chains from one sample in a study of CD8+CD57+ T cells in acquired aplastic anemia. MiXCR, run by TCRdb on the reads, gives a single entry per CDR3 protein. The sample consists of about 190,000 distinct CDR3 sequences, approximately 49% of them appearing once. Sequencing input: sorted CD4+, CD8+, or CD8+CD57+ T cells (not recorded which) from PBMCs. These receptors were obtained from a human donor in good health, serving as a control. Each CDR3 is given with its conserved first and last residue. Clone size is given for some rows only: seen once, a few or many times, or a class if the clone is expanded.

j_gene: TRBJ2-6; abundance: NA; v_gene: TRBV7-2; CDR3aa: CASQTAGANVLTF
j_gene: TRBJ2-1; abundance: many; v_gene: TRBV29-1; CDR3aa: CSVEGPTSRSYNEQFF
j_gene: TRBJ1-2; abundance: NA; v_gene: TRBV27; CDR3aa: CASSLTRGGHGYTF
j_gene: TRBJ1-6; abundance: NA; v_gene: TRBV5-4; CDR3aa: CASSLKTGTNNSPLRF
j_gene: TRBJ2-7; abundance: NA; v_gene: TRBV7-3; CDR3aa: CASSSSSGGYEQYF
j_gene: NA; abundance: NA; v_gene: TRBV7-9; CDR3aa: CASSPAGVDNEQFF
j_gene: TRBJ2-5; abundance: NA; v_gene: TRBV7-8; CDR3aa: CASSPNGGWRETQYF
j_gene: TRBJ2-1; abundance: NA; v_gene: TRBV2; CDR3aa: CARKAGASGDGSYNEQFF
j_gene: TRBJ1-2; abundance: NA; v_gene: TRBV3-1; CDR3aa: CASSPSEGSRFYGYTF
j_gene: TRBJ2-7; abundance: once; v_gene: TRBV14; CDR3aa: CASSPGLGNNEQYF
j_gene: TRBJ2-7; abundance: NA; v_gene: TRBV12-3/TRBV12-4; CDR3aa: CASSLRWTGVSYEQYF
j_gene: TRBJ1-2; abundance: NA; v_gene: TRBV10-3; CDR3aa: CAISSQGGYYGYTF
j_gene: TRBJ2-7; abundance: many; v_gene: TRBV4-1; CDR3aa: CASSQISGDSYEQYF
j_gene: TRBJ1-2; abundance: NA; v_gene: TRBV4-1; CDR3aa: CASSQETGDYGYTF
j_gene: TRBJ1-1; abundance: NA; v_gene: TRBV5-1; CDR3aa: CASSYNRGLTEAFF
j_gene: TRBJ1-2; abundance: NA; v_gene: TRBV29-1; CDR3aa: CSVRLAGTYLPGGYTF
j_gene: TRBJ2-7; abundance: NA; v_gene: TRBV24-1; CDR3aa: CATSVGGVPYEQYF
j_gene: TRBJ1-2; abundance: many; v_gene: TRBV7-9; CDR3aa: CASTPSWGEYGYTF
j_gene: TRBJ2-7; abundance: NA; v_gene: TRBV5-1; CDR3aa: CASSSGTIQGEQYF
j_gene: TRBJ2-1; abundance: NA; v_gene: TRBV19; CDR3aa: CASSIRLAGGAGNEQFF
j_gene: TRBJ1-1; abundance: many; v_gene: TRBV11-2; CDR3aa: CASSFAGTEAFF
j_gene: TRBJ1-5; abundance: NA; v_gene: TRBV28; CDR3aa: CASLPLEGFWPPHF
j_gene: TRBJ2-3; abundance: NA; v_gene: TRBV29-1; CDR3aa: CSTGTGATDTQYF
j_gene: TRBJ2-3; abundance: many; v_gene: TRBV7-9; CDR3aa: CASSLSQVGTDTQYF
j_gene: TRBJ1-1; abundance: once; v_gene: TRBV2; CDR3aa: CASSVSLRGEAGTEAFF
j_gene: TRBJ1-6; abundance: NA; v_gene: TRBV5-6; CDR3aa: CASGRWDRGPPSPLHF
j_gene: TRBJ2-5; abundance: NA; v_gene: TRBV5-5; CDR3aa: CASSLRGLRGRETQYF
j_gene: TRBJ2-2; abundance: few; v_gene: TRBV6-1; CDR3aa: CASSEFQVANTGELFF
j_gene: TRBJ2-7; abundance: few; v_gene: TRBV19; CDR3aa: CASSDLHEQYF
j_gene: TRBJ1-2; abundance: many; v_gene: TRBV19; CDR3aa: CASSIQHQGAITGYTF
j_gene: TRBJ2-2; abundance: NA; v_gene: TRBV7-9; CDR3aa: CASSLKLGSGGELFF
j_gene: TRBJ2-5; abundance: many; v_gene: TRBV7-3; CDR3aa: CASSLAPGLAGETQYF
j_gene: TRBJ2-2; abundance: NA; v_gene: TRBV29-1; CDR3aa: CSVELAATGELFF